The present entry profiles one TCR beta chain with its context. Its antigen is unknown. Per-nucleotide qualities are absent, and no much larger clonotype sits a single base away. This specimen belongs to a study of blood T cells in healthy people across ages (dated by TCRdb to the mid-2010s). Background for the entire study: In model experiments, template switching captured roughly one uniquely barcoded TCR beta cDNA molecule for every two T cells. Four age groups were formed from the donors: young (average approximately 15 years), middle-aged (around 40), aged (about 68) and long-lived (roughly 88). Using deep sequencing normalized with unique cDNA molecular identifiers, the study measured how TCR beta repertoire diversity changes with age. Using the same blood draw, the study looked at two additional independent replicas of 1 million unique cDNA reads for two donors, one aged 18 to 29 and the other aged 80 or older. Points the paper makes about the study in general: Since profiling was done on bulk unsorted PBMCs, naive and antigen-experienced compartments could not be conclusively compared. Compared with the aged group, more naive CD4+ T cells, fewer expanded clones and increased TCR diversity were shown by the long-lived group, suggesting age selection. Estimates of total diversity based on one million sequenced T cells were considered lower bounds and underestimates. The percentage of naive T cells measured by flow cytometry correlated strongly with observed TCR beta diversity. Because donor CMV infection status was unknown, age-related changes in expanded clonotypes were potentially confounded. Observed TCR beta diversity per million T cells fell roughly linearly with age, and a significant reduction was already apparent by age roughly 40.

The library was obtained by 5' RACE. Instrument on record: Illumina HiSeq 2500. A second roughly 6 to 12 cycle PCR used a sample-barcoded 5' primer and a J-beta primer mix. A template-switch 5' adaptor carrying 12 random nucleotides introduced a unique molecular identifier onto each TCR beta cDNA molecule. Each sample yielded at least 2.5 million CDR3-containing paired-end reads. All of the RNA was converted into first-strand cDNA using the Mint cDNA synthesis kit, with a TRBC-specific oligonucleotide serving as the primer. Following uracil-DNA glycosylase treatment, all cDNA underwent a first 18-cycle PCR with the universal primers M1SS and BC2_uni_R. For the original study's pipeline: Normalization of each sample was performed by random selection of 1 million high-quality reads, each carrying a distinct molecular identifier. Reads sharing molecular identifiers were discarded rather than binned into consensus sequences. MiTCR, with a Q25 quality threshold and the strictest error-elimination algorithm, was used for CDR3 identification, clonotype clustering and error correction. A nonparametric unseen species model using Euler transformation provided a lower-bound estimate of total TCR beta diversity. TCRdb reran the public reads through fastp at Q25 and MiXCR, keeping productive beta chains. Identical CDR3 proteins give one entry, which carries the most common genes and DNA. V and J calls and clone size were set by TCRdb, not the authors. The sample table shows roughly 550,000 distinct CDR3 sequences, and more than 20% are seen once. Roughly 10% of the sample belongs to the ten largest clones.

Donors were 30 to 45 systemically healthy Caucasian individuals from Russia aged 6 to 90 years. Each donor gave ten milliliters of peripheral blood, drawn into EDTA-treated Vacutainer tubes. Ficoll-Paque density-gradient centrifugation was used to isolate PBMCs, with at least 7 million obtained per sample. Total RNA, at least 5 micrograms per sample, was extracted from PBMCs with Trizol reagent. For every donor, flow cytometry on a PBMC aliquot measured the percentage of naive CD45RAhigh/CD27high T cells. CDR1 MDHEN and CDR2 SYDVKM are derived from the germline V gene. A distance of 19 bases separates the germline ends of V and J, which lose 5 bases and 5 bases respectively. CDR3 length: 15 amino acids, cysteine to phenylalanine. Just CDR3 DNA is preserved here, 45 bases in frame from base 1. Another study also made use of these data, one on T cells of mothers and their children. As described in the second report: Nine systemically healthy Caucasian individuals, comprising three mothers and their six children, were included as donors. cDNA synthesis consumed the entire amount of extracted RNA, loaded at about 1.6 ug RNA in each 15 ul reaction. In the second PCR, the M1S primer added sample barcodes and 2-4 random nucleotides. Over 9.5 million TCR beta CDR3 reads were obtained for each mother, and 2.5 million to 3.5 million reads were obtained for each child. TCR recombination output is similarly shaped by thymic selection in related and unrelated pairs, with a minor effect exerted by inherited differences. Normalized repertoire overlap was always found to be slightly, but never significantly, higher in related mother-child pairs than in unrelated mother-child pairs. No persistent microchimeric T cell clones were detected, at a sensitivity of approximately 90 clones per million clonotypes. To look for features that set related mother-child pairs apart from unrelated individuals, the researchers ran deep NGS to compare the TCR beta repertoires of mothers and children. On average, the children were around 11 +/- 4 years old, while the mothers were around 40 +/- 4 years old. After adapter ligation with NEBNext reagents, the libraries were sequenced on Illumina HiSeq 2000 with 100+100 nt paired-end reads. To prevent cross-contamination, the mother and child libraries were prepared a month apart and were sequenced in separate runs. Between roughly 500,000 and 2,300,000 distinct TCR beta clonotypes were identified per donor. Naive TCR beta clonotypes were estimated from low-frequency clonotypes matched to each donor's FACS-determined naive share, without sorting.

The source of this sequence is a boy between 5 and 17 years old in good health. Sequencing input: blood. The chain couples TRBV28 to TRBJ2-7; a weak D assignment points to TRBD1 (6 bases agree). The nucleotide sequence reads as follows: TGTGCCAGCAGTGGCCGGGACACTCCCGGAAACGAGCAGTACTTC. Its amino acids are CASSGRDTPGNEQYF.